What follows is one T cell receptor (beta chain) and its context. Its antigen is unidentified. This specimen belongs to a study of cytomegalovirus exposure and HLA in healthy donors. Overall study results and limits: Sequencing likely caused a cluster of highly shared sequence variants. The study assumed roughly uniform donor sequencing depth for presence/absence analyses.

The germline CDR1 and CDR2 sequences are SGHAT and FQNNGV. This CDR3 comprises 15 residues. The V end was cut by 5 bases, the J end by 7 bases, with 20 bases between. PCR used 60 Vbeta primers and 13 Jbeta primers. In the authors' methods: The authors later counted some 76 million unique TCR beta chains, approximately 10 million of them shared. The assay was immunoSEQ multiplex PCR, and TCRdb's table has in-frame clones only and misses some. V, J and clone size are those of that table, while D and trimming were read from the DNA. The top ten clones hold 6.3% of a sample with more than 150,000 clones, approximately 79% of them seen once.

The source of this sequence is a man in his forties in good health and CMV-seropositive. The sample consisted of PBMCs. The V and J genes are TRBV11-2 and TRBJ1-2, with D perhaps matching TRBD1 (5 bases). The CDR3 reads CASSVTEGFLSGYTF. The CDR3 DNA reads as TGTGCCAGCAGCGTGACGGAGGGGTTTCTTTCTGGCTACACCTTC.